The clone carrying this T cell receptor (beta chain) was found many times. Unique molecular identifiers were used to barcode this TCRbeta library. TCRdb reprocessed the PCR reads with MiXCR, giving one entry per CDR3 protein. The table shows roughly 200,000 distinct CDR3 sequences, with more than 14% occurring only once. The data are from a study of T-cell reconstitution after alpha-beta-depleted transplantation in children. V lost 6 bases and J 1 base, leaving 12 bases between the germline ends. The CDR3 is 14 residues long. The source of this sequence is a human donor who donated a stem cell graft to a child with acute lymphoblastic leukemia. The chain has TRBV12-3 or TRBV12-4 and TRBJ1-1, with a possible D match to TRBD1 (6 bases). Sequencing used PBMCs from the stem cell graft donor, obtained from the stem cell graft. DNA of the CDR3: TGTGCCAGCAGCGATACAGGGAGGAACACTGAAGCTTTCTTT. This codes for CASSDTGRNTEAFF.